The 27 T cell receptor beta chains listed next were all sequenced from one sample in a study of shared clonotypes between healthy human individuals. Generated by immunoSEQ multiplex PCR, the TCRdb table keeps only in-frame clones and is missing some. The sample comprises approximately 710,000 clones, about 90% of which are singletons, and about a third rests with the top ten. Sequenced sample: memory CD8+ T cells from PBMCs. Subset here: CD45RO+ cells pooled with CCR7-negative TemRA cells. The receptor source for this set is a man aged 18 to 35 in good health. Some clones in this sample may be carry-over from other donors' samples.

This sequence joins TRBV2 and TRBJ2-1; 7 positions agree with TRBD2. Germline trimming cut 6 bases from V and 0 bases from J; bases unmatched to any gene: 2. The CDR3 is 14 residues long. The V gene's germline CDR1 is SNHLY and CDR2 FYNNEI. The CDR3 is CASRGTISYNEQFF. The CDR3 coding sequence is TGTGCCAGCAGGGGGACTATCTCCTACAATGAGCAGTTCTTC.

The rearrangement joins TRBV7-2 to TRBJ2-1; D not certain. The CDR3 runs to 12 residues. V dropped 1 base and J dropped 16 bases, with 14 bases sitting between them. Germline CDR1 reads SGHTA; CDR2 reads FQGNSA. The CDR3 coding sequence is TGTGCCAGCAGCTTAGGGGCTGCCTCCCTATTCTTC. Residues: CASSLGAASLFF.

This rearrangement joins TRBV6-1 to TRBJ1-5; D uncertain. V was pared by 8 bases and J by 2 bases, with 13 bases between. The CDR3 is 14 amino acids. The germline CDR1 and CDR2 sequences are MNHNS and SASEGT. This CDR3 is CASLNMGGNQPQHF. The CDR3 region has the DNA TGTGCCAGCTTGAATATGGGCGGCAATCAGCCCCAGCATTTT.

The chain combines TRBV7-9 with TRBJ2-1, with 7 bases fitting TRBD1. Trimming removed 3 bases from V and 4 bases from J; junction bases left unmatched: 6. The CDR3 runs to 15 residues. The germline V gene encodes CDR1 SEHNR and CDR2 FQNEAQ (reference sequence). Written as DNA, the CDR3 is TGTGCCAGCAGCTTCCCAGGGGGTACTTACAATGAGCAGTTCTTC. Translating it yields CASSFPGGTYNEQFF.

The chain couples TRBV7-7 to TRBJ2-1; TRBD2 might be the D (5 bases). The V gene's germline CDR1 is SSHAT and CDR2 FNYEAQ (reference sequence). The V and J ends lost 5 bases and 8 bases respectively, with 19 bases between them. The CDR3 length is 15 residues. As DNA, the CDR3 is TGTGCCAGCAGCGGAGGACTGGACGCGGCGGATGAGCAGTTCTTC. This sequence encodes CASSGGLDAADEQFF.

The chain links TRBV7-9 to TRBJ2-2; possibly TRBD1 for D (5 bases). The V end lost 5 bases, the J end lost 7 bases, and 14 bases lay between the germline ends. Germline CDR1 and CDR2: SEHNR and FQNEAQ (reference sequence). The CDR3 is 14 residues long. CDR3 coding DNA: TGTGCCAGCAGCCAGGGATTATTCAACGGGGAGCTGTTTTTT. Translated, it gives CASSQGLFNGELFF.

The rearrangement links TRBV5-1 to TRBJ2-1; maybe TRBD1 (6 bases). CDR1 and CDR2 (germline): SGHRS, YFSETQ. With 7 bases removed from V and 7 bases from J, the gap between germline ends came to 6 bases. This CDR3 has 10 residues. This CDR3 reads CASQGNEQFF. CDR3 bases: TGCGCCAGCCAGGGGAATGAGCAGTTCTTC.

Remarks on this clone: The sample carries other DNA sequences with the same CDR3. The chain is built from TRBV9 and TRBJ2-3; D remains unclear. Per germline, CDR1 SGDLS and CDR2 YYNGEE. CDR3 length: 12 amino acids. With 1 base removed from V and 5 bases from J, the gap between germline ends came to 5 bases. In DNA, the CDR3 is TGTGCCAGCAGCGTAAACCAAGATACGCAGTATTTT. Amino acids: CASSVNQDTQYF.

This clone was found once. CDR3 amino acids: CASSDPPAGGLNEKLFF. The CDR3 DNA sequence: TGTGCCAGCAGTGATCCGCCTGCGGGGGGCCTGAATGAAAAACTGTTTTTT. This chain uses TRBV6-1 with TRBJ1-4; D may be TRBD1 (6 bases). CDR1 MNHNS and CDR2 SASEGT come from the germline V gene. V was trimmed by 3 bases and J by 5 bases, leaving 19 bases between them. The CDR3 totals 17 residues.

This chain joins TRBV4-1 and TRBJ1-3; 8 nucleotides line up with TRBD1. The CDR3 has 22 amino acids. V dropped 6 bases and J dropped 0; count of bases not matched to a gene: 25. Germline CDR1 MGHRA, CDR2 YSYEKL. The CDR3 nucleotides read TGCGCCAGCAGTCATCTACGCCGGGACAGGAGACTTCTCGACGGCTCTGGAAACACCATATATTTT. Amino acids: CASSHLRRDRRLLDGSGNTIYF.

The chain joins TRBV6-6 to TRBJ2-7; D tentatively fits TRBD1 or TRBD2 (5 bases each). The CDR3 runs to 16 residues. The V and J ends lost 2 bases and 6 bases respectively, with 20 bases between them. Germline CDR1 is MNHNY and CDR2 is SVGAGI (reference sequence). CDR3 bases: TGTGCCAGCAGTTACGGGACGGGCTCCCCCGTTCCCGAGCAGTACTTC. Translating it yields CASSYGTGSPVPEQYF.

The V gene is TRBV5-4, the J gene TRBJ1-4; no firm D call. CDR1 SGHNT and CDR2 YYREEE come from the germline V gene (reference sequence). The CDR3 sequence is 15 residues long. V dropped 0 bases and J dropped 6 bases, with 12 bases sitting between them. This chain's CDR3 is CASSLGAHSDEKLFF. The CDR3 DNA is TGTGCCAGCAGCTTGGGGGCACATTCTGATGAAAAACTGTTTTTT.

V is TRBV4-2 and J is TRBJ1-2; D remains ambiguous. The CDR3 consists of 15 residues. V lost 0 bases, J lost 1 base, and 9 bases lay in between. Germline V gene sequence: CDR1 LGHNA, CDR2 YNFKEQ. This CDR3 reads CASSQERVGNYGYTF. The CDR3 bases are TGTGCCAGCAGCCAAGAGAGGGTTGGTAACTATGGCTACACCTTC.

The chain recombines TRBV18 with TRBJ2-2; D is ambiguous. Germline CDR1 and CDR2: KGHSH and LQKENI. The CDR3 spans 15 residues. Trimming pared 5 bases from V and 1 base from J, leaving 11 bases between. The CDR3 DNA reads TGTGCCAGCTCAAGTCCTGGGAAGAACACCGGGGAGCTGTTTTTT. Protein: CASSSPGKNTGELFF.

The rearrangement links TRBV27 to TRBJ2-1, with D perhaps TRBD1 or TRBD2 (5 bases each). V was cut by 8 bases and J by 4 bases, with 15 bases left in between. Looked up from germline, CDR1 is MNHEY and CDR2 is SMNVEV (reference sequence). This CDR3 region has 14 residues. In DNA form, the CDR3 reads TGTGCCAGCTTCCCCGGGACGGAGTACAATGAGCAGTTCTTC. Its protein product is CASFPGTEYNEQFF.

The CDR3 DNA reads TGTGCCAGCAGCTTAGCGCGGGCTAGGGGGGACCCCTACGAGCAGTACTTC. This gives the protein CASSLARARGDPYEQYF. This chain links TRBV7-9 with TRBJ2-7; D tentatively fits TRBD1 or TRBD2 (6 bases each). V lost 0 bases to trimming and J lost 2 bases, with 17 bases between them. Germline loops: CDR1 SEHNR, CDR2 FQNEAQ (reference sequence). The CDR3 is 17 residues long.

The CDR3 spells CASSVATGKVESHTEAFF. CDR3 nucleotide sequence: TGTGCCAGCAGCGTAGCTACCGGGAAGGTAGAATCTCACACTGAAGCTTTCTTT. The chain couples TRBV9 to TRBJ1-1; D unresolved. Trimming shortened V by 0 bases and J by 3 bases, and 21 bases separated the two germline ends. This CDR3 region has 18 residues. Germline V gene sequence: CDR1 SGDLS, CDR2 YYNGEE.

The V gene is TRBV9, the J gene TRBJ1-1; perhaps TRBD1 as D (6 bases). The CDR3 consists of 14 residues. In germline, CDR1 is SGDLS, CDR2 YYNGEE. V was shortened by 2 bases and J by 6 bases, with 14 bases between the two germline ends. The CDR3 sequence: CASSVDGGPPEAFF. The DNA of the CDR3 is TGTGCCAGCAGCGTGGACGGGGGCCCCCCTGAAGCTTTCTTT.

The chain uses TRBV9 and TRBJ1-2; the D gene is possibly TRBD1 (6 bases). V was shortened by 0 bases and J by 4 bases, with 13 bases between the two germline ends. This CDR3 has 15 amino acids. Per the germline V gene, CDR1 is SGDLS and CDR2 is YYNGEE. The CDR3 DNA follows: TGTGCCAGCAGCGTAGCAATTGACAGGACCTATGGCTACACCTTC. Translation gives CASSVAIDRTYGYTF.

CDR3 nucleotide sequence: TGTGCCAGCAGCCCCGGACTAGCGGGAGCCAATGAGCAGTTCTTC. As protein: CASSPGLAGANEQFF. The chain carries TRBV5-5 and TRBJ2-1, with 13 bases matching TRBD2. CDR1 is SGHKS, CDR2 YYEKEE, per germline (reference sequence). The CDR3 covers 15 residues. The trim removed 4 bases at V and 6 bases at J, leaving 4 bases unmatched.

V is TRBV5-1 and J is TRBJ2-5, with D perhaps matching TRBD1 or TRBD2 (5 bases each). The germline V and J ends were trimmed by 4 bases and 5 bases, with 12 bases remaining between them. Germline V gives CDR1 SGHRS, CDR2 YFSETQ. CDR3 length: 13 residues. The DNA for the CDR3 is TGCGCCAGCAGCCCAGGGAGTTACGAGACCCAGTACTTC. Protein product: CASSPGSYETQYF.

Only a few counts were recorded for this clone. The rearrangement links TRBV28 to TRBJ1-1, with 9 positions matching TRBD1. In germline, CDR1 is MDHEN, CDR2 SYDVKM. J gave up 1 base and V 8 bases, and 23 bases lay outside the gene matches. The CDR3 covers 20 residues. The CDR3 bases are TGTGCCAGCCGGGGACAGGGCTTTGGTCCCCATCGGGTCGGGAACACTGAAGCTTTCTTT. Translating gives CASRGQGFGPHRVGNTEAFF.

This chain uses TRBV27 with TRBJ2-7, with TRBD1 matching over 8 bases. The J segment lost 6 bases and the V segment lost 8 bases, leaving 24 bases of the junction unmatched. Germline assignment: CDR1 MNHEY and CDR2 SMNVEV (reference sequence). The CDR3 is 18 amino acids. The CDR3 loop is CASELLGWSQGQDVEQYF. CDR3 bases: TGTGCCAGCGAACTACTCGGTTGGTCACAGGGACAGGACGTCGAGCAGTACTTC.

The count of this clone is one. A junction end diverges from the germline sequence, so it may reflect a read error. The J gene is TRBJ2-1, the V gene TRBV4-3; the match to TRBD2 covers 8 bases. CDR1 is LGHNA and CDR2 is YSLEER in the germline V gene. The CDR3 sequence is 16 residues long. CDR3 coding DNA: TGCGCTAGCAGCCAAGAAGGGACTAGGGTTAACAATGAGCAGTTCTTC. This sequence encodes CASSQEGTRVNNEQFF.

The chain joins TRBV28 to TRBJ2-7; 8 bases align to TRBD1. The CDR3 loop spans 16 amino acids. V dropped 4 bases and J dropped 0; count of bases not matched to a gene: 8. CDR1 and CDR2 from the germline V gene are MDHEN and SYDVKM. The CDR3 protein is CASSYAMTGVSYEQYF. Written as DNA, the CDR3 is TGTGCCAGCAGTTACGCCATGACAGGGGTCTCCTACGAGCAGTACTTC.

This clone was recorded only once. The V gene is TRBV30, the J gene TRBJ2-5; D may be TRBD2 (6 bases). The closer fit of TRBJ2-7 to the DNA end suggests the J call may be wrong. Germline V gene lookup returns CDR1 GTSNPN and CDR2 SVGIG (reference sequence). The CDR3 runs 11 residues. The CDR3 DNA follows: TGTGCCTTCGGACTATCCTACGAGCAGTACTTC. Translated: CAFGLSYEQYF.

The chain couples TRBV13 to TRBJ2-6, with a weak D call TRBD1 (6 bases). V was pared by 8 bases and J by 2 bases, with 10 bases between. CDR1 and CDR2 from the germline V gene are PRHDT and FYEKMQ (reference sequence). This CDR3 has 14 residues. CDR3 nucleotides: TGTGCCAGCGCCGAGGGGGCTGGGGCCAACGTCCTGACTTTC. This gives the protein CASAEGAGANVLTF.